A single sample gave rise to the 17 T cell receptor beta chains below, sequenced in a study of T cells after posttransplantation cyclophosphamide. The table came from immunoSEQ multiplex PCR; TCRdb's copy has only in-frame clones and leaves some out. The repertoire consists of tens of thousands of clones, none detected only once. Sequenced: PBMCs. These receptors originate from a man in his forties in good health, CMV-negative, and a related stem cell transplant donor.

There are many counts of this clone. This sequence joins TRBV19 and TRBJ2-1; D perhaps matches TRBD2 (5 bases). The V gene's germline CDR1 is LNHDA and CDR2 SQIVND (reference sequence). The CDR3 runs to 21 residues. V lost 5 bases, J lost 4 bases, and 33 bases lay in between. The CDR3 sequence: CASSSPSANSLSWGAYNEQFF. The CDR3 bases are TGTGCCAGTAGTTCACCCTCGGCTAATTCCCTTTCGTGGGGAGCTTACAATGAGCAGTTCTTC.

This clone has ten or more counts. CDR3 amino acids: CASSVHSLPNTEAFF. CDR3 in DNA: TGTGCCAGCAGCGTACACAGCCTACCGAACACTGAAGCTTTCTTT. V and J are TRBV9 and TRBJ1-1, with D hard to call. The length of the CDR3 is 15 residues. V gave up 1 base and J gave up 1 base, with 11 bases separating them. Germline loops: CDR1 SGDLS, CDR2 YYNGEE.

There are many counts of this clone. This rearrangement joins TRBV2 to TRBJ1-1, with no clear D. The CDR3 runs 15 residues. Germline CDR1 and CDR2: SNHLY and FYNNEI. Trimming stripped 4 bases from V and 6 bases from J, with 18 bases between. The CDR3 protein is CASSGGETNFAEAFF. The CDR3 DNA follows: TGTGCCAGCAGTGGCGGGGAGACGAACTTCGCTGAAGCTTTCTTT.

This clone was seen at least ten times. V is TRBV6-5 and J is TRBJ2-7; D gene unclear. This CDR3 has 12 amino acids. Trimming shortened V by 6 bases and J by 6 bases, and 12 bases separated the two germline ends. The germline gives CDR1 MNHEY, CDR2 SVGAGI. This chain's CDR3 is CASSQNSGEQYF. The CDR3 bases are TGTGCCAGCAGCCAGAATTCTGGCGAGCAGTACTTC.

Many counts were recorded for this clone. This chain joins TRBV7-9 and TRBJ1-1, with TRBD1 as a possible D gene (5 bases). CDR3 length equals 16 residues. CDR1 is SEHNR and CDR2 is FQNEAQ in the germline V gene (reference sequence). The V end was cut by 6 bases, the J end by 0 bases, with 17 bases between. In nucleotides, the CDR3 is TGTGCCAGCAGTCTGGGGCAGGGAGGGTTGAACACTGAAGCTTTCTTT. As protein: CASSLGQGGLNTEAFF.

This clone was counted ten times or more. The chain carries TRBV7-2 and TRBJ2-7; TRBD2 agrees at 8 bases. CDR1 and CDR2 (germline): SGHTA, FQGNSA. J gave up 9 bases and V 1 base, and 14 bases lay outside the gene matches. The CDR3 runs to 16 residues. As DNA, the CDR3 is TGTGCCAGCAGCTTAGGCCCCCGGGAGGGCGTGATAGGGCAGTACTTC. Translated, it gives CASSLGPREGVIGQYF.

There are many counts of this clone. The rearrangement joins TRBV5-1 to TRBJ2-7; 8 bases are a match to TRBD1. The CDR3 is made up of 13 amino acids. J lost 3 bases, V lost 2 bases, and 1 base had no gene match. Per the germline V gene, CDR1 is SGHRS and CDR2 is YFSETQ. CDR3 in amino acids: CASSLTGGYEQYF. The CDR3 nucleotides read TGCGCCAGCAGCTTAACAGGGGGCTACGAGCAGTACTTC.

In this sample, this clone turned up many times. This chain connects TRBV7-8 to TRBJ2-2; the match to TRBD1 covers 7 bases. Trimming at V came to 5 bases and at J to 3 bases, leaving 9 bases not matched to a gene. CDR1 is SGHVS, CDR2 FQNEAQ, per germline. There are 16 residues in the CDR3. DNA of the CDR3: TGTGCCAGCAGCCAGAACAGGGGCGGTGACACCGGGGAGCTGTTTTTT. It codes for CASSQNRGGDTGELFF.

In its sample, this clone was seen many times. The rearrangement uses TRBV5-4 and TRBJ2-1; 12 nucleotides line up with TRBD2. The V and J ends lost 2 bases and 12 bases, in that order; junction bases with no gene match: 9. The CDR3 is 15 amino acids. Germline loops: CDR1 SGHNT, CDR2 YYREEE (reference sequence). CDR3 region: CASSLIGQTSGRQFF. The CDR3, as DNA: TGTGCCAGCAGCTTAATAGGCCAGACTAGCGGGAGGCAGTTCTTC.

This clone was picked up many times. V and J are TRBV7-6 and TRBJ1-1, with 8 bases lining up with TRBD1. This CDR3 spans 14 amino acids. The V gene's germline CDR1 is SGHVS and CDR2 FNYEAQ. V lost 4 bases, J lost 5 bases, and 6 bases stayed unmatched. The CDR3: CASSSDRDGTEAFF. The CDR3 region has the DNA TGTGCCAGCAGCTCGGACAGGGATGGGACTGAAGCTTTCTTT.

This clone was counted at least ten times. CDR3 protein: CASRKQGLNYGYTF. In DNA form, the CDR3 reads TGTGCCAGCAGAAAACAGGGGTTGAACTATGGCTACACCTTC. V and J are TRBV6-5 and TRBJ1-2, with 7 nucleotides matching TRBD1. V lost 6 bases to trimming and J lost 2 bases; unmatched junction nucleotides: 6. Germline CDR1 and CDR2: MNHEY and SVGAGI. The CDR3 sequence is 14 residues long.

This clone was counted at least ten times. The V and J genes are TRBV9 and TRBJ2-7; TRBD1 matches at 9 bases. The CDR3 is 15 amino acids. Germline values: CDR1 SGDLS, CDR2 YYNGEE. The ends lost 0 bases at V and 7 bases at J; junction bases unmatched: 8. Here the CDR3 DNA reads TGTGCCAGCAGCGTAGCCGGACAGGGGTCTTCGGAGCAGTACTTC. It translates to CASSVAGQGSSEQYF.

This clone came up many times. V and J are TRBV6-1 and TRBJ2-7; 8 bases agree with TRBD2. In germline, CDR1 is MNHNS, CDR2 SASEGT. With 1 base clipped from V and 3 bases from J, the junction kept 5 bases outside the gene matches. The CDR3 sequence is 15 residues long. The CDR3 sequence: CASSEVRGRYYEQYF. CDR3 DNA: TGTGCCAGCAGTGAAGTACGCGGGAGGTACTACGAGCAGTACTTC.

This clone has a count of ten or more. This chain connects TRBV28 to TRBJ2-1, with TRBD1 as a possible D gene (7 bases). The CDR3 loop spans 19 amino acids. Trimming pared 3 bases from V and 1 base from J, leaving 22 bases between. Germline V lookup: CDR1 MDHEN, CDR2 SYDVKM. The CDR3 DNA reads as TGTGCCAGCAGTTTCCCTTTAGGCGGGACAGAGAAATCCTACAATGAGCAGTTCTTC. This translates into CASSFPLGGTEKSYNEQFF.

This clone has a count of ten or more. Other DNA sequences in the sample encode the same CDR3. The rearrangement links TRBV19 to TRBJ2-1; possible D gene TRBD2, 6 bases. Per the germline V gene, CDR1 is LNHDA and CDR2 is SQIVND (reference sequence). The CDR3 consists of 15 residues. The germline V and J ends were trimmed by 0 bases and 0 bases, with 6 bases remaining between them. Here the CDR3 reads CASSIDGSSYNEQFF. CDR3 coding DNA: TGTGCCAGTAGTATAGACGGGAGCTCCTACAATGAGCAGTTCTTC.

This clone was picked up many times. The gene calls are TRBV7-9 and TRBJ2-5; D is possibly TRBD1 (6 bases). The CDR3 consists of 16 residues. Trimming removed 1 base from V and 5 bases from J, with 17 bases in between. Germline V CDR1 and CDR2: SEHNR, FQNEAQ (reference sequence). The CDR3 loop is CASSLDRQGWRETQYF. The CDR3 DNA reads as TGTGCCAGCAGCTTAGATCGGCAGGGGTGGAGGGAGACCCAGTACTTC.

Many counts were recorded for this clone. This chain links TRBV27 with TRBJ2-4; a possible D gene is TRBD2 (6 bases). The CDR3 totals 15 residues. Germline CDR1 reads MNHEY; CDR2 reads SMNVEV (reference sequence). Trimming shortened V by 5 bases and J by 2 bases, and 13 bases separated the two germline ends. As DNA, the CDR3 is TGTGCCAGCAGTCGTAGGGACTTACCCAAAAACATTCAGTACTTC. Protein sequence: CASSRRDLPKNIQYF.